A selection of T cell receptor beta chains follows, all from one sample in a study of graft-versus-host responses after intestinal transplantation. These receptors' antigens are unknown. Libraries were prepared by immunoSEQ multiplex PCR; TCRdb keeps only in-frame clonotypes and omits some of them. Altogether some 120,000 clones are present, about 92% being singletons, with the ten largest covering 0.23%. Sequenced material: unstimulated CD4+ T cells sorted from spleen or lymph node cells, taken before transplant. The source of these receptors is a human donor who was the organ donor for an intestinal transplant. Both conserved end residues are part of each CDR3. A D gene is named only where the DNA matches it firmly. Clone size is shown for a subset of rows, as once, few, many or a class of expanded clone.

. TRBJ1-2 15 TRBD1 TRBV5-4 TGTGCCAGCAGCGGGAAGGAGACAGGGGGCGATGGCTACACCTTC CASSGKETGGDGYTF
. TRBJ2-2 17 . TRBV5-1 TGCGCCAGCAGCTCGCGGCACACTAGCCTGAACACCGGGGAGCTGTTTTTT CASSSRHTSLNTGELFF
. TRBJ2-3 17 TRBD2 TRBV19 TGTGCCAGTAGAAACGTCGCGGCGCGGGAGGGCTCGGATACGCAGTATTTT CASRNVAAREGSDTQYF
. TRBJ2-3 16 TRBD2 TRBV6-6 TGTGCCAGCAGTCCACCTAGCGGTCTATACACAGATACGCAGTATTTT CASSPPSGLYTDTQYF
. TRBJ2-7 17 TRBD2 TRBV5-4 TGTGCCAGCAGCTTTTTCGTACTAGCGGGGGGGAGGGTCGAGCAGTACTTC CASSFFVLAGGRVEQYF
. TRBJ2-3 15 TRBD2 TRBV5-1 TGCGCCAGCGGAACTAGCGGGAGAACTGTAGATACGCAGTATTTT CASGTSGRTVDTQYF
once TRBJ2-7 13 TRBD1 TRBV18 TGTGCCAGCTCACGGGACAGATCCTACGAGCAGTACTTC CASSRDRSYEQYF
. TRBJ2-7 13 TRBD2 TRBV6-5 TGTGCCAGCAGGTTAGCGGGAGGGTACGAGCAGTACTTC CASRLAGGYEQYF
. TRBJ1-3 13 . TRBV10-1 TGCGCCAGCAGTGGGACCATTGGAAACACCATATATTTT CASSGTIGNTIYF
. TRBJ1-2 13 . TRBV6-5 TGTGCCAGCAGTCGGACAGCTAACTATGGCTACACCTTC CASSRTANYGYTF
. TRBJ2-7 14 TRBD1 TRBV5-1 TGCGCCAGCAGCTTGGGTACAGGGGCCTACGAGCAGTACTTC CASSLGTGAYEQYF
. TRBJ2-5 13 TRBD1 TRBV5-1 TGCGCCAGCAGCGTGGGGGACAGAAGGACCCAGTACTTC CASSVGDRRTQYF
. TRBJ1-2 17 . TRBV5-4 TGTGCCAGCAGCTTGGTGGGTGTGGCAGCCCCTAAGATCGGCTACACCTTC CASSLVGVAAPKIGYTF
. TRBJ1-2 14 . TRBV19 TGTGCCAGTAGCCCCGAGCTAGCCCTGGGAGGCTACACCTTC CASSPELALGGYTF
once TRBJ2-1 13 TRBD2 TRBV30 TGTGCCTGGACTAGCGGAATCTACAATGAGCAGTTCTTC CAWTSGIYNEQFF
. TRBJ1-6 15 . TRBV27 TGTGCCAGCAGTTTTTTTGGTGATTCCAGGTCACCCCTCCACTTT CASSFFGDSRSPLHF
. TRBJ1-2 16 . TRBV30 TGTGCCTGGAGTGTACGCAGGGTGACGAACACTAATGGCTACACCTTC CAWSVRRVTNTNGYTF
. TRBJ1-2 14 . TRBV28 TGTGCCAGCAGTTTCAGGGCGCTCAACTATGGCTACACCTTC CASSFRALNYGYTF
. TRBJ2-1 14 TRBD1 TRBV18 TGTGCCAGCTCACTCCGACAGGACAGGGATGAGCAGTTCTTC CASSLRQDRDEQFF
. TRBJ2-1 15 TRBD1 TRBV7-2 TGTGCCAGCAGCCCACAACCGGGACAGTCCAATGAGCAGTTCTTC CASSPQPGQSNEQFF
. TRBJ2-4 14 TRBD2 TRBV28 TGTGCCAGCAGTCTAGCGGGCGCCAAAAACATTCAGTACTTC CASSLAGAKNIQYF
. TRBJ1-1 11 . TRBV6-1 TGTGCCAGCAGGGGGGCGGAGGAAGCTTTCTTT CASRGAEEAFF
. TRBJ2-1 15 TRBD1 TRBV7-7 TGTGCTAGCAGCTCTCGGACAGGGGGCTACAATGAGCAGTTCTTC CASSSRTGGYNEQFF
. TRBJ1-3 14 . TRBV14 TGTGCCAGCAGCCAAGCGAGGACTGGAAACACCATATATTTT CASSQARTGNTIYF
. TRBJ2-2 14 . TRBV6-1 TGTGCCAGCAGTGAACACTGGTCCACCGGGGAGCTGTTTTTT CASSEHWSTGELFF
. TRBJ2-1 15 . TRBV11-3 TGTGCCAGCAGCTCCGGGCTAGGCCCCTACAATGAGCAGTTCTTC CASSSGLGPYNEQFF
. TRBJ2-1 13 . TRBV4-2 TGTGCCAGCAGCCAAGAGAGGGGGGATGAGCAGTTCTTC CASSQERGDEQFF
. TRBJ2-5 13 TRBD2 TRBV5-4 TGTGCCAGCAGCAAGCCGGGGGGAGAGACCCAGTACTTC CASSKPGGETQYF
. TRBJ1-5 16 TRBD1 TRBV11-2 TGTGCCAGCAGCTCCGGGACAGGGGATAACAATCAGCCCCAGCATTTT CASSSGTGDNNQPQHF
. TRBJ2-1 15 . TRBV7-8 TGTGCCAGCACCCGAAGGGGTGGCTTATCGGATGAGCAGTTCTTC CASTRRGGLSDEQFF
. TRBJ2-1 12 . TRBV5-1 TGCGCCAGCAGCTTGTCGGCAGGTGAGCAGTTCTTC CASSLSAGEQFF
once TRBJ2-1 16 . TRBV28 TGTGCCAGCAGTCCCGAGCGGGACAGATCCTACAATGAGCAGTTCTTC CASSPERDRSYNEQFF
once TRBJ2-1 18 . TRBV9 TGTGCCGGCAGCGTAGAAGGCCGGGGTAATATGGGTTACAATGAGCAGTTCTTC CAGSVEGRGNMGYNEQFF
. TRBJ2-3 15 . TRBV10-3 TGTGCCATCAGTGAGGTTGTCAGGTCCACAGATACGCAGTATTTT CAISEVVRSTDTQYF
. TRBJ1-2 15 . TRBV5-1 TGCGCCAGCAGCCCGGACAGACCCCAACTCTATGGCTACACCTTC CASSPDRPQLYGYTF
few TRBJ1-1 14 TRBD1 TRBV4-2 TGTGCCAGCAGCCGGTTGGACAGGGACACTGAAGCTTTCTTT CASSRLDRDTEAFF
. TRBJ2-1 15 TRBD1 TRBV9 TGTGCCAGCAGCGTTCCCAGACAGGGAAACAATGAGCAGTTCTTC CASSVPRQGNNEQFF
. TRBJ2-5 14 . TRBV28 TGTGCCAGCAGTTCTCCGGGGCGGCAAGAGACCCAGTACTTC CASSSPGRQETQYF
. TRBJ2-3 15 TRBD2 TRBV18 TGTGCCAGCTCACCAACGACTAGCAGCACAGATACGCAGTATTTT CASSPTTSSTDTQYF
. TRBJ2-1 14 . TRBV10-3 TGTGCCATCAGTGAGATTAGCTCCTACAATGAGCAGTTCTTC CAISEISSYNEQFF
. TRBJ2-1 16 TRBD2 TRBV27 TGTGCCAGCAGTCCTTCTAGCGGGAGGAACTACAATGAGCAGTTCTTC CASSPSSGRNYNEQFF
once TRBJ2-7 12 TRBD1 TRBV7-3 TGTGCCAGCAGCTTCAGGGGGCACGAGCAGTACTTC CASSFRGHEQYF
. TRBJ2-3 15 TRBD2 TRBV6-1 TGTGCCAGCAGTGAACTAGCGGATTTCACAGATACGCAGTATTTT CASSELADFTDTQYF
. TRBJ1-2 15 TRBD1 TRBV5-4 TGTGCCAGCAGCTTGCGGGCAGGGGGCGCGAATGGCTACACCTTC CASSLRAGGANGYTF
once TRBJ1-5 16 . TRBV28 TGTGCCAGCAGCTCGGACATCCGCAGTCGAGATCAGCCCCAGCATTTT CASSSDIRSRDQPQHF
. TRBJ2-7 14 . TRBV14 TGTGCCAGCAGCCTTTTGTGGGGGCTCAACGAGCAGTACTTC CASSLLWGLNEQYF
. TRBJ2-1 16 TRBD2 TRBV5-4 TGTGCCAGCAGCTTTTCTAGCGGGAGGGCCTACAATGAGCAGTTCTTC CASSFSSGRAYNEQFF
. TRBJ2-7 15 . TRBV7-2 TGTGCCAGCAGCTTATGGGGGCTGTTCACTAACGAGCAGTACTTC CASSLWGLFTNEQYF
once TRBJ2-6 15 TRBD1 TRBV28 TGTGCCAGCAGTAAACAGGGGACTGGGGCCAACGTCCTGACTTTC CASSKQGTGANVLTF
. TRBJ2-1 14 . TRBV5-1 TGCGCCAGCAGCTTGGATGGCTCCTACAATGAGCAGTTCTTC CASSLDGSYNEQFF
. TRBJ1-5 14 . TRBV19 TGTGCCAGTAATAAGTGGTATTCGGATCAGCCCCAGCATTTT CASNKWYSDQPQHF
once TRBJ2-3 15 . TRBV7-9 TGTGCCAGCCGATCCGGAGTGGGAGTGGGAGATACGCAGTATTTT CASRSGVGVGDTQYF
once TRBJ1-4 16 . TRBV19 TGTGCCAGTAGTATTGGACGGTCGGTGGGGAATGAAAAACTGTTTTTT CASSIGRSVGNEKLFF
. TRBJ2-5 12 . TRBV18 TGTGCCAGCTCAAAAGCACAAGAGACCCAGTACTTC CASSKAQETQYF
. TRBJ2-3 16 TRBD2 TRBV6-5 TGTGCCAGCAGTTACCAGAGCGGGAGGAGCACAGATACGCAGTATTTT CASSYQSGRSTDTQYF
. TRBJ1-1 14 . TRBV18 TGTGCCAGCTCACCTTTAGACAGCGGAGCTGAAGCTTTCTTT CASSPLDSGAEAFF
. TRBJ2-5 15 TRBD2 TRBV5-1 TGCGCCAGCAGCACCGGGACTAGCGGGAAGGAGACCCAGTACTTC CASSTGTSGKETQYF